One and the same sample provided the 19 T cell receptor beta chains below, sequenced in a study of response to subunit inactivated influenza vaccine. TCRdb fed the RT-PCR reads into MiXCR, producing one record per CDR3 protein. Of about 800,000 distinct CDR3 sequences detected, 21% appear once; the ten largest clones hold roughly 10%. The sample here was PBMCs from blood, taken 4 to 6 days after vaccination. The origin of the receptors is a man in his forties or fifties who received an inactivated influenza vaccine.

This clonotype has just one count. This sequence joins TRBV6-5 and TRBJ2-5; 10 bases map to TRBD1. This CDR3 has 15 amino acids. Germline CDR1 reads MNHEY; CDR2 reads SVGAGI. Germline trimming cut 0 bases from V and 4 bases from J; bases unmatched to any gene: 2. The CDR3 coding sequence is TGTGCCAGCAGTTACTCTGGGACAGGGGCAGAGACCCAGTACTTC. Its protein product is CASSYSGTGAETQYF.

V usage is TRBV11-2 and J usage is TRBJ2-3, with 9 bases fitting TRBD2. CDR3 length: 15 residues. Per the germline V gene, CDR1 is SGHAT and CDR2 is FQNNGV. Losses at the gene ends were 4 bases for V and 6 bases for J; bases not matched to a gene: 8. The CDR3 DNA reads TGTGCCAGCAGCTCCGGTCTAGCGGGGCTCGATACGCAGTATTTT. Translated: CASSSGLAGLDTQYF.

This clonotype was observed a few times. The chain uses TRBV10-1 and TRBJ1-1; D remains ambiguous. The ends were cut back, 6 bases at V and 2 bases at J, with 10 bases in the middle. Germline CDR1 is WNHNN and CDR2 is SYGVQD (reference sequence). The length of the CDR3 is 13 residues. In DNA, the CDR3 is TGCGCCAGCAGAAGAACCAGAAACACTGAAGCTTTCTTT. This sequence encodes CASRRTRNTEAFF.

The chain joins TRBV9 to TRBJ2-2; D possibly matches TRBD1 or TRBD2 (5 bases each). Looked up from germline, CDR1 is SGDLS and CDR2 is YYNGEE. Deletions cut 0 bases from V and 0 bases from J, with 12 bases between. The CDR3 runs to 17 residues. The chain's CDR3 is CASSVGGTVANTGELFF. In DNA form, the CDR3 reads TGTGCCAGCAGCGTAGGAGGGACGGTCGCGAACACCGGGGAGCTGTTTTTT.

This chain uses TRBV6-1 with TRBJ2-1, with 14 bases identical to TRBD2. V shed 5 bases and J 4 bases; nucleotides not matched to a gene: 4. Germline V lookup: CDR1 MNHNS, CDR2 SASEGT. This CDR3 contains 16 residues. The CDR3 coding sequence is TGTGCCAGCAGTATCGGACTAGCGGGAGGATACAATGAGCAGTTCTTC. As protein: CASSIGLAGGYNEQFF.

In regard to this clonotype: Sequence at one end of the junction differs from germline and may be a read error. The chain has TRBV27 and TRBJ2-2; 7 nucleotides match TRBD2. CDR3 length: 15 residues. CDR1 is MNHEY, CDR2 SMNVEV, per germline (reference sequence). The CDR3, as DNA: TGTGCCAGCAGTACGGGACTATGGAACACCGAGGAGCTGTTTTTT. Encoded protein: CASSTGLWNTEELFF.

This clonotype was observed a handful of times. The V and J genes are TRBV27 and TRBJ2-1; D is tentatively TRBD1 or TRBD2 (5 bases each). The CDR3 sequence is 12 residues long. Germline lookup yields CDR1 MNHEY and CDR2 SMNVEV (reference sequence). Trimming took off 3 bases at V and 9 bases at J, with 9 bases between the two ends. DNA of the CDR3: TGTGCCAGCAGTTTTTTAGGGACTGAGCAGTTCTTC. Residues: CASSFLGTEQFF.

This clonotype occurred a few times. CDR3 protein: CASSLLAGGGTGELFF. The CDR3 DNA is TGCGCCAGCAGCCTGCTTGCCGGGGGCGGCACCGGGGAGCTGTTTTTT. This chain connects TRBV5-1 to TRBJ2-2, with D perhaps given as TRBD1 or TRBD2 (6 bases each). Germline-derived CDR1 and CDR2 are SGHRS and YFSETQ. There are 16 residues in the CDR3. V dropped 4 bases and J dropped 4 bases, with 17 bases sitting between them.

This clonotype was recorded a few times. The chain is built from TRBV4-3 and TRBJ2-3; 7 positions agree with TRBD1. Germline V gene lookup returns CDR1 LGHNA and CDR2 YSLEER. V lost 0 bases, J lost 1 base, and 4 bases stayed unmatched. The CDR3 has 16 amino acids. Written as DNA, the CDR3 is TGCGCCAGCAGCCAAGAGAGTGGGACAGGCACAGATACGCAGTATTTT. Translated: CASSQESGTGTDTQYF.

The chain couples TRBV5-1 to TRBJ2-2; D remains unclear. Trimming took off 0 bases at V and 4 bases at J, with 13 bases between the two ends. The germline gives CDR1 SGHRS, CDR2 YFSETQ. The CDR3 consists of 16 residues. CDR3 sequence: CASSLEIWQVTGELFF. CDR3 sequence (DNA): TGCGCCAGCAGCTTGGAAATTTGGCAAGTCACCGGGGAGCTGTTTTTT.

The chain couples TRBV7-2 to TRBJ2-2; D possibly corresponds to TRBD1 (5 bases). Per germline, CDR1 SGHTA and CDR2 FQGNSA. Trimming left V 1 base short and J 6 bases short, with 18 bases between. The CDR3 spans 17 residues. The CDR3 region is CASSLVWSWKGSGELFF. The CDR3 DNA sequence: TGTGCCAGCAGCTTAGTGTGGAGCTGGAAGGGGTCCGGGGAGCTGTTTTTT.

The chain links TRBV7-2 to TRBJ2-1, with 7 bases lining up with TRBD2. V lost 7 bases to trimming and J lost 2 bases; unmatched junction nucleotides: 5. This CDR3 comprises 14 residues. The germline CDR1 and CDR2 sequences are SGHTA and FQGNSA. The CDR3 sequence is CASNGRGTYNEQFF. For the CDR3, the DNA is TGTGCCAGCAATGGGCGGGGGACCTACAATGAGCAGTTCTTC.

This clonotype was counted a few times. The chain is built from TRBV20-1 and TRBJ2-5; a weak D match, TRBD1 (5 bases). Trimming took off 5 bases at V and 5 bases at J, with 21 bases between the two ends. The CDR3 runs to 15 residues. Germline V gene data show CDR1 as DFQATT and CDR2 as SNEGSKA (reference sequence). The CDR3 sequence: CSAPPTGRSSETQYF. CDR3 nucleotide sequence: TGCAGTGCTCCTCCAACAGGACGCTCGTCGGAGACCCAGTACTTC.

This clonotype was observed many times. The chain combines TRBV20-1 with TRBJ1-2; no firm D call. Trimming pared 6 bases from V and 4 bases from J, leaving 15 bases between. This CDR3 comprises 13 residues. CDR1 and CDR2 from the germline V gene are DFQATT and SNEGSKA (reference sequence). The CDR3, as DNA: TGCAGTGCCCAGGCGGGGATCTTCTATGGCTACACCTTC. It encodes CSAQAGIFYGYTF.

This clonotype occurred once. The genes are TRBV7-9 and TRBJ2-5, with TRBD1 identical over 9 bases. Unmatched junction bases numbered 5, after V lost 6 bases and J lost 3 bases. CDR3 length equals 14 residues. Per the germline V gene, CDR1 is SEHNR and CDR2 is FQNEAQ (reference sequence). The CDR3 here is CASRDRQGEETQYF. The CDR3 nucleotides are TGTGCCAGCAGGGACCGACAGGGGGAAGAGACCCAGTACTTC.

The chain joins TRBV27 to TRBJ2-2; D not resolved. The CDR3 has 14 residues. The germline V and J ends were trimmed by 2 bases and 7 bases, with 11 bases remaining between them. Per the germline V gene, CDR1 is MNHEY and CDR2 is SMNVEV (reference sequence). In DNA, the CDR3 is TGTGCCAGCAGTTTAGGCCGCGGTAACGGGGAGCTGTTTTTT. This gives the protein CASSLGRGNGELFF.

The chain is built from TRBV9 and TRBJ2-2; no reliable D call. The length of the CDR3 is 12 residues. Germline CDR1 is SGDLS and CDR2 is YYNGEE. Trimming pared 0 bases from V and 7 bases from J, leaving 4 bases between. This CDR3 is CASSVVNGELFF. The CDR3, as DNA: TGTGCCAGCAGCGTAGTTAACGGGGAGCTGTTTTTT.

The rearrangement uses TRBV6-2 or TRBV6-3 and TRBJ1-1, with a tentative D call TRBD1 (5 bases). The CDR3 totals 14 residues. CDR1 is MNHEY and CDR2 is SVGEGT in the germline V gene. The ends were cut back, 6 bases at V and 7 bases at J, with 18 bases in the middle. CDR3 sequence: CASSYRSARGEAFF. The CDR3 coding sequence is TGTGCCAGCAGCTACAGGTCTGCGCGGGGTGAAGCTTTCTTT.

V and J are TRBV30 and TRBJ2-7; the D is unclear. This CDR3 spans 12 amino acids. Deletions cut 2 bases from V and 2 bases from J, with 7 bases between. Germline V gives CDR1 GTSNPN, CDR2 SVGIG (reference sequence). CDR3: CAWSPRAYEQYF. The CDR3 nucleotides are TGTGCCTGGAGTCCTAGGGCCTACGAGCAGTACTTC.